These 5 T cell receptor beta chains were sequenced from one sample in a study of blood T cell repertoires in COVID-19. TCRdb's table, derived via immunoSEQ multiplex PCR, lists solely in-frame clones and lacks some. The sample carries 160,000 or so clones, about four fifths recorded once. The specimen sequenced was peripheral blood. The receptors derive from a woman aged 80 or older with acute or convalescent COVID-19.

CDR3 DNA sequence: TGTGCCAGCAGCTTCCTTGAGAACTATGGCTACACCTTC. Protein sequence: CASSFLENYGYTF. V and J are TRBV5-4 and TRBJ1-2; D gene ambiguous. The CDR3 has 13 amino acids. Germline CDR1 and CDR2: SGHNT and YYREEE (reference sequence). The germline V and J ends were trimmed by 2 bases and 2 bases, with 7 bases remaining between them.

This clone appeared once. The J gene is TRBJ1-2, the V gene TRBV6-5, with 7 bases that match TRBD1. The ends lost 10 bases at V and 4 bases at J; junction bases unmatched: 6. Germline CDR1 MNHEY, CDR2 SVGAGI. The length of the CDR3 is 12 residues. The CDR3 protein is CATGGQLYGYTF. The CDR3 DNA sequence: TGTGCCACAGGGGGACAGCTCTATGGCTACACCTTC.

This clone came up a few times. The gene calls are TRBV20-1 and TRBJ1-1, with D perhaps matching TRBD1 (5 bases). This CDR3 comprises 14 residues. With 3 bases removed from V and 4 bases from J, the gap between germline ends came to 15 bases. CDR1 DFQATT and CDR2 SNEGSKA come from the germline V gene (reference sequence). CDR3 DNA sequence: TGCAGTGCTAGTAGCCCGTCTAGGGGCACTGAAGCTTTCTTT. This sequence encodes CSASSPSRGTEAFF.

The chain combines TRBV6-5 with TRBJ2-1, with TRBD2 matching over 8 bases. With V trimmed by 0 bases and J by 7 bases, 8 bases remained unmatched. The germline CDR1 and CDR2 sequences are MNHEY and SVGAGI. The CDR3 totals 16 residues. The CDR3 loop is CASSYSNGGARNEQFF. The CDR3, as DNA: TGTGCCAGCAGTTACTCGAACGGGGGGGCACGGAATGAGCAGTTCTTC.

V is TRBV6-2 or TRBV6-3 and J is TRBJ2-2; 8 nucleotides align to TRBD1. Germline CDR1 MNHEY, CDR2 SVGEGT. The trim removed 6 bases at V and 4 bases at J, leaving 7 bases unmatched. CDR3 length: 15 residues. CDR3 DNA: TGTGCCAGCAGCCCTCAGGGGGCGCTCACCGGGGAGCTGTTTTTT. Its translation is CASSPQGALTGELFF.